The 10 T cell receptor beta chains in this list originate from one sample, sequenced in a study of shared clonotypes between healthy human individuals. Sequencing used immunoSEQ multiplex PCR; TCRdb keeps in-frame clones, though not all of them. The table includes approximately 350,000 clones, 90% to 98% detected once. The sample was memory CD8+ T cells sorted from blood. Subset: CD45RO+ cells pooled with CCR7-negative TemRA cells. The origin of the receptors is a man aged 30 to 39 in good health.

This sequence joins TRBV7-2 and TRBJ2-7, with 7 bases that match TRBD2. The germline V gene has CDR1 SGHTA and CDR2 FQGNSA. Trimming cost V 0 bases and J 2 bases; bases outside gene matches: 4. The CDR3 runs 15 residues. The CDR3 sequence: CASSLAPSGTYEQYF. CDR3 nucleotides: TGTGCCAGCAGCTTAGCCCCTAGCGGAACCTACGAGCAGTACTTC.

This sequence joins TRBV4-2 and TRBJ2-3; the match to TRBD2 covers 14 bases. CDR1 and CDR2 from the germline V gene are LGHNA and YNFKEQ. This CDR3 comprises 18 residues. J was trimmed by 5 bases and V by 0 bases; bases with no gene match: 7. The CDR3 loop is CASSQDKTSGRGGDTQYF. CDR3 bases: TGTGCCAGCAGCCAAGATAAGACTAGCGGGAGGGGAGGAGATACGCAGTATTTT.

The CDR3 DNA reads as TGCAGCGTTGAAGGAGATAGCGGGTACGAGCAGTACTTC. It yields the protein CSVEGDSGYEQYF. The V call is TRBV29-1, the J call TRBJ2-7; 7 bases align to TRBD2. With 1 base clipped from V and 4 bases from J, the junction kept 4 bases outside the gene matches. Germline V lookup: CDR1 SQVTM, CDR2 ANQGSEA. This CDR3 spans 13 amino acids.

This clone was seen a single time. The V and J genes are TRBV4-2 and TRBJ2-3; D is perhaps TRBD2 (5 bases). The CDR3 length is 14 residues. Trimming cost V 1 base and J 6 bases, with 11 bases left between them. Germline CDR1 is LGHNA and CDR2 is YNFKEQ. As DNA, the CDR3 is TGTGCCAGCAGCCAAGTCGTCTCGGGGGATACGCAGTATTTT. Its protein is CASSQVVSGDTQYF.

The chain couples TRBV6-1 to TRBJ2-1, with 7 bases aligning to TRBD2. CDR3 length: 12 residues. V lost 4 bases to trimming and J lost 9 bases; unmatched junction nucleotides: 3. Germline CDR1 is MNHNS and CDR2 is SASEGT. The CDR3 spells CASSGGGGEQFF. Written as DNA, the CDR3 is TGTGCCAGCAGTGGAGGCGGGGGTGAGCAGTTCTTC.

The chain combines TRBV7-9 with TRBJ2-1, with 7 bases matching TRBD1. The germline gives CDR1 SEHNR, CDR2 FQNEAQ (reference sequence). Trimming removed 11 bases from V and 7 bases from J; junction bases left unmatched: 11. This CDR3 spans 13 amino acids. DNA for the CDR3: TGTGCCGGGATCCGACAGGGTGCTAATGAGCAGTTCTTC. Amino acids: CAGIRQGANEQFF.

The V gene is TRBV11-2, the J gene TRBJ1-1; 9 bases are a match to TRBD1. Losses at the gene ends were 1 base for V and 0 bases for J; bases not matched to a gene: 6. The CDR3 is 17 amino acids. CDR1 is SGHAT, CDR2 FQNNGV, per germline. The CDR3 DNA sequence: TGTGCCAGCAGCTTAGTGGGGGGGGACAGGGTGAACACTGAAGCTTTCTTT. Translation: CASSLVGGDRVNTEAFF. The full variable domain, completed using reference TRBV11-2 and TRBJ1-1, is EAGVAQSPRYKIIEKRQSVAFWCNPISGHATLYWYQQILGQGPKLLIQFQNNGVVDDSQLPKDRFSAERLKGVDSTLKIQPAKLEDSAVYLCASSLVGGDRVNTEAFFGQGTRLTVV.

This chain uses TRBV28 with TRBJ1-3; no firm D call. The CDR3 sequence is 16 residues long. In germline, CDR1 is MDHEN, CDR2 SYDVKM. The V and J ends lost 4 bases and 0 bases respectively, with 13 bases between them. This CDR3 reads CASSYGSKISGNTIYF. The CDR3 nucleotides read TGTGCCAGCAGTTACGGCAGCAAGATCTCTGGAAACACCATATATTTT.

The chain is built from TRBV18 and TRBJ2-3; TRBD2 matches 9 bases. The trim removed 4 bases at V and 0 bases at J, leaving 2 bases unmatched. This CDR3 comprises 15 residues. In germline, CDR1 is KGHSH, CDR2 LQKENI. DNA of the CDR3: TGTGCCAGCTCACAGACTAGCGGCAGCACAGATACGCAGTATTTT. It translates to CASSQTSGSTDTQYF.

The count of this clone is one. The V call is TRBV5-1, the J call TRBJ1-1; D is undetermined. The CDR3 is 12 residues long. In germline, CDR1 is SGHRS, CDR2 YFSETQ. V gave up 5 bases and J gave up 1 base, with 6 bases separating them. The CDR3 DNA reads TGCGCCAGCAGGCAATGGAACACTGAAGCTTTCTTT. Translated, it gives CASRQWNTEAFF.